This T cell receptor (beta chain) was sequenced for a study of cytomegalovirus exposure and HLA in healthy donors. Study details: A prior study identified 110 million or so unique TCR beta sequences from about 180 million T cells. From donors who were HLA-typed, an early data release held 80 million to 85 million unique TCRs.

The ends were cut back, 3 bases at V and 2 bases at J, with 5 bases in the middle. The CDR3 consists of 14 residues. Germline V gives CDR1 MNHEY, CDR2 SMNVEV (reference sequence). Study-wide results and limits: Previous analysis showed most TCR beta V segments were productive about 87% or about 30% of the time.

Concerning this clone: The antigen remains unidentified.

A multiplex PCR was run with 60 Vbeta primers and 13 Jbeta primers. Original processing methods: Per a later analysis, the number of unique TCR beta chains was around 79 million, of which some 9.9 million were shared. The method was immunoSEQ multiplex PCR; TCRdb's version includes in-frame clones alone and lacks a portion of them. V, J and clone size are those of that table, while D and trimming were read from the DNA. The sample carries more than 110,000 clones, under 80% recorded once. The sequenced sample was PBMCs. V gene TRBV27 combines with J gene TRBJ1-6; D uncertain. The receptor was isolated from a male donor in good health and CMV-seronegative. The CDR3 DNA reads as TGTGCCAGCAGTTTCGACACCTATAATTCACCCCTCCACTTT. Its protein is CASSFDTYNSPLHF.